This entry describes one T cell receptor beta chain. These data are taken from a study of CD8 T cells in Susac syndrome. RNA was extracted with the RNeasy kit, and a quantity of roughly 0.5 to 1 ug was reverse transcribed using random hexamers. MiXCR, run by TCRdb on the immunoSEQ multiplex PCR reads, gives a single entry per CDR3 protein. The sample lists over 150,000 distinct CDR3 sequences, 93% occurring once. This CDR3 spans 16 amino acids. The V and J ends lost 3 bases and 1 base, in that order; junction bases with no gene match: 2. This receptor was identified in a human donor with multiple sclerosis. The chain couples TRBV12-3 or TRBV12-4 to TRBJ2-2, with 10 bases identical to TRBD2. Sequencing was performed on CD4+ T cells from PBMCs. In nucleotides, the CDR3 is TGTGCCAGCAGTTTCCCTAGCGGGAGGAACACCGGGGAGCTGTTTTTT. It is translated as CASSFPSGRNTGELFF.